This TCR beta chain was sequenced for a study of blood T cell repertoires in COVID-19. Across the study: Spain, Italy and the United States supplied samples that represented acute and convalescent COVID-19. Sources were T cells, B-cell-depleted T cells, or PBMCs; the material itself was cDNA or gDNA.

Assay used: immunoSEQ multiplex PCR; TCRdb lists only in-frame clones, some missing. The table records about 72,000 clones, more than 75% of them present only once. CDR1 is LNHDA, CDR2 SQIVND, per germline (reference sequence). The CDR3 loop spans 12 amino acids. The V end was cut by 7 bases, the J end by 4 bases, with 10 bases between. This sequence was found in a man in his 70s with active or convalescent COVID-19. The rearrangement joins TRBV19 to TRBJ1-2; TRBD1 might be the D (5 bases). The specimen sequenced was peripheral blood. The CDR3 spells CASTRDFYGYTF. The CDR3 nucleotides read TGTGCCAGTACCAGGGACTTCTATGGCTACACCTTC.